This TCR beta chain came from a study of PD-1 blockade in classical Hodgkin lymphoma (dated by TCRdb to the early 2020s). Background for the entire study: Nivolumab dosing was 3 mg/kg intravenously every 2 weeks, continuing until either disease progression or unacceptable toxicity. To define a peripheral blood immune signature of response to PD-1 blockade in classical Hodgkin lymphoma, the study combined TCR beta sequencing with CyTOF. General conclusions and limits of the study: By C4D1, a significant rise was seen in CD4+ TCR diversity but not in CD8+ TCR diversity (p=0.0027 vs p=0.16), and the rise was most apparent among complete responders (p=0.02). Baseline TCR diversity was reported as lower in newly diagnosed patients than in healthy donors, and lower still in relapsed/refractory patients. Trial patients with a complete response had baseline diversity similar to that of newly diagnosed patients, while partial responders and progressors had significantly lower diversity. Diversity was lower in patients who began nivolumab less than 1 year after ASCT, so these patients were left out of later analyses to avoid confounding by immune reconstitution. The study was limited to a single clinical trial cohort, and causes of repertoire differences, possibly disease activity or prior therapy, remained undefined.

This sample's time point label indicates: cycle 4 day 1 (C4D1), after less than seven weeks of nivolumab. All trial patients had relapsed after autologous stem cell transplantation, with cohorts A, B and C differing in prior brentuximab vedotin exposure. The trial cohort included 50 to 70 patients with relapsed/refractory classical Hodgkin lymphoma, and each patient had a best overall response of complete response, partial response or progressive disease. Trial patients were treated with single-agent nivolumab in the multi-cohort phase II CheckMate 205 trial. An independent review committee assessed best overall response by applying the 2007 International Working Group response criteria. PBMCs from the trial were collected at three points: immediately before nivolumab initiation (C1D1), and during therapy at cycle 2 day 1 and cycle 4 day 1. After peripheral blood was drawn into 8 mL Vacutainer Cell Preparation Tubes, PBMCs were isolated by centrifugation and then cryopreserved.

The CDR3 runs 17 residues from the cysteine to the phenylalanine. Just the 51-base CDR3 DNA is kept, in frame starting at base 1. The germline V gene yields MDHEN for CDR1 and SYDVKM for CDR2. The trim is 3 bases for V and 0 bases for J, with a gap of 18 bases between the germline ends. The Qiagen DNeasy kit was used to extract genomic DNA from unsorted PBMCs and from the negatively selected CD4+ and CD8+ fractions. TCR beta CDR3 regions were amplified by immunoSEQ multiplex PCR using primers annealing to V and J segments. Amplification bias was minimized using a synthetic immune receptor repertoire, and residual bias was removed computationally after sequencing. The published analysis was carried out like this. Repertoire diversity was quantified as the Shannon entropy index using custom Python scripts. Unsorted, CD4+ and CD8+ repertoires were analyzed separately, except for combined analyses in which CD4+ and CD8+ sequences were merged in silico. Clonal expansion was defined as at least a 2-fold frequency increase after treatment relative to C1D1, with a pseudocount of 0.5 for undetected baseline clones. Singleton clones were defined as clones with 0 or 1 copy at C1D1, and non-singleton clones were defined as clones with 2 or more copies. Clones expanded in unsorted samples were assigned a CD4+, CD8+ or unknown annotation through matching of protein sequences in sorted samples from the same patient. Wilcoxon tests on paired samples were used to test changes in diversity from C1D1 to C4D1. In its TCRdb copy, this immuneACCESS table keeps in-frame sequences only and misses some clones. Where compared with another copy, unresolved V genes explain less than half of these, and the others have no known cause. D and trimming come from the DNA, and the V and J calls and clone size come from that table. For this sample the table gives tens of thousands of clones, of which roughly four fifths were detected only once. In total, the top ten clones hold roughly 23% of the sample.

About this clone itself: Its antigen is still unknown. Base quality data are lacking; no much larger clone is found one base away.

This specimen was peripheral blood mononuclear cells (PBMCs), taken before the fourth cycle of nivolumab. This sequence was found in a human donor with classical Hodgkin lymphoma. The rearrangement combines TRBV28 with TRBJ2-7; the D gene is possibly TRBD2, with 5 bases matching. The nucleotide sequence reads TGTGCCAGCAGTTTCCTCAGACCGGGGATCTACTCCTACGAGCAGTACTTC. Translation gives CASSFLRPGIYSYEQYF.